This T cell receptor (beta chain) was recorded in a study of T cell repertoires in cytomegalovirus infection (dated by TCRdb to the late 2010s). About the full investigation: Donor HLA type was relevant to the analysis, because carriage of CMV infection together with the matching HLA type was indicated by public TCR beta signatures.

Study-level results and caveats: In the ex vivo response, HLA-C-restricted CMV-specific TCR beta clonotypes were dominant, and in two of eight donors the single most frequent clonotype came from this HLA-C-restricted group. In both this cohort and an independent cohort of 352 donors, the cumulative frequency of public TCR beta family members distinguished carriers of CMV infection plus the relevant HLA type.

Worth noting for this clonotype: Its specific antigen is unknown. This sequence may be a read error, since a much larger clone differs from it by one base.

Sequencer: Illumina HiSeq 1500. Using fastp trimming at Q25 and MiXCR clonotype assembly, TCRdb reanalyzed the public sequencing data and kept in-frame beta chains. CDR3 protein sequences are deduplicated, and each keeps its most common genes and DNA. This sample comprises around 450,000 distinct CDR3 sequences, approximately 10% of them detected only once. Approximately 10% of the sample comes from the top ten. From cysteine to phenylalanine, the CDR3 is 13 amino acids long. The only DNA kept is the CDR3, 39 bases in frame from the first base. V is shortened by 5 bases, J by 2 bases, and the region joining them spans 7 bases. CDR1 LGHDT and CDR2 YNNKEL were looked up in the germline V gene (reference sequence).

The rearrangement combines TRBV3-1 with TRBJ2-1; the D gene is perhaps TRBD2, from 5 matching bases. This TCR came from a human donor in good health (CMV status not recorded). Some clones in this sample may be carry-over from other donors' samples. Material for sequencing was PBMCs. At the DNA level, the sequence is TGTGCCAGCAGCTACGGGGCCTACAATGAGCAGTTCTTC. Translation gives CASSYGAYNEQFF.